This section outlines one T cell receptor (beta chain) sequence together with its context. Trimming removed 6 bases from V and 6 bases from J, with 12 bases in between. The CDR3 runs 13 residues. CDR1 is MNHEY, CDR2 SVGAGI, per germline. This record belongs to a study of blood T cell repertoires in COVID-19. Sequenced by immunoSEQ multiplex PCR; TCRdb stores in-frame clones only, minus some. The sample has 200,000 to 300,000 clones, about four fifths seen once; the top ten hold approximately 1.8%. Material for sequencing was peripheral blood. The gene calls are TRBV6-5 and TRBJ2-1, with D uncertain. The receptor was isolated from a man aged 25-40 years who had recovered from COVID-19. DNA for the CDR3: TGTGCCAGCAGACATTTCCCGGGCAATGAGCAGTTCTTC. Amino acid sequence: CASRHFPGNEQFF.